Below, 12 T cell receptor beta chains from the same sample are listed, as sequenced in a study of CD8 T cells in ankylosing spondylitis. TCRdb re-analysed the 5' RACE reads in MiXCR, keeping a single row per CDR3 protein. The repertoire holds a few hundred thousand distinct CDR3 sequences, more than 20% seen once, with about a sixth in the top ten. These TCRs are of unknown antigen specificity. General study points: One TCR beta motif, made up of eight highly homologous variants, appeared characteristic of ankylosing spondylitis blood.

Specimen: blood, either unsorted or a sorted T cell fraction (not recorded which). These receptors were taken from a male donor with ankylosing spondylitis.

This clonotype came up a few times. This chain links TRBV9 with TRBJ2-4, with D possibly being TRBD2 (6 bases). This CDR3 is built from 16 residues. With 3 bases removed from V and 3 bases from J, the gap between germline ends came to 16 bases. Per germline, CDR1 SGDLS and CDR2 YYNGEE. The CDR3 DNA follows: TGTGCCAGCAGCGAGGGACTCTTCGGGCTCAAAAACATTCAGTACTTC. It encodes CASSEGLFGLKNIQYF.

The CDR3 region has the DNA TGCGCCAGCAGCCAATTTACTTCGGATGCTAATTCACCCCTCCACTTT. Translated, it gives CASSQFTSDANSPLHF. The chain recombines TRBV4-1 with TRBJ1-6; D is unresolved. Germline V gene data show CDR1 as MGHRA and CDR2 as YSYEKL. The CDR3 length is 16 residues. Trimming pared 2 bases from V and 6 bases from J, leaving 14 bases between.

This clonotype was recorded once. The chain is built from TRBV5-4 and TRBJ2-1; D gene ambiguous. This CDR3 has 17 residues. Germline CDR1 SGHNT, CDR2 YYREEE (reference sequence). Trimming took 4 bases from V and 0 from J, leaving 17 bases between them. The CDR3 DNA is TGTGCCAGCAGCCCCCGAGGTACCAGAAGCTCCTACAATGAGCAGTTCTTC. It specifies CASSPRGTRSSYNEQFF.

The rearrangement links TRBV7-3 to TRBJ2-1, with 10 bases lining up with TRBD1. The CDR3 contains 13 residues. J was trimmed by 7 bases and V by 5 bases; bases with no gene match: 2. Germline V gene data show CDR1 as SGHTA and CDR2 as FQGTGA. This chain's CDR3 is CASSEGQGNEQFF. The CDR3 coding sequence is TGTGCCAGCAGCGAGGGACAGGGGAATGAGCAGTTCTTC.

This rearrangement joins TRBV11-2 to TRBJ1-1; the D is unclear. Trimming left V 4 bases short and J 7 bases short, with 10 bases between. The CDR3 is made up of 12 amino acids. Germline V CDR1 and CDR2: SGHAT, FQNNGV. The CDR3 region is CASSYFRLEAFF. CDR3 nucleotides: TGTGCCAGCAGCTATTTTCGACTTGAAGCTTTCTTT.

The chain carries TRBV27 and TRBJ1-2; 7 positions agree with TRBD1. Trimming at V came to 2 bases and at J to 8 bases, leaving 5 bases not matched to a gene. The germline V gene encodes CDR1 MNHEY and CDR2 SMNVEV (reference sequence). The CDR3 is made up of 13 amino acids. As DNA, the CDR3 is TGTGCCAGCAGTTTAAGGGGGCGTTGGGGCTACACCTTC. This sequence encodes CASSLRGRWGYTF.

This clonotype was seen only a few times. The rearrangement links TRBV19 to TRBJ2-2; 8 positions agree with TRBD1. The CDR3 is 15 amino acids. J was trimmed by 5 bases and V by 3 bases; bases with no gene match: 5. Germline lookup yields CDR1 LNHDA and CDR2 SQIVND (reference sequence). CDR3 amino acids: CASSIRTGRTGELFF. The CDR3 DNA follows: TGTGCCAGTAGTATTCGGACAGGGAGGACCGGGGAGCTGTTTTTT.

This chain connects TRBV7-9 to TRBJ1-1; 9 bases align to TRBD1. The length of the CDR3 is 15 residues. V shed 4 bases, J shed 4 bases, and the junction held 7 bases outside the gene matches. Germline CDR1 reads SEHNR; CDR2 reads FQNEAQ (reference sequence). The CDR3 DNA follows: TGTGCCAGCAGCTATGGGACAGGGTTCGGCACTGAAGCTTTCTTT. Translating gives CASSYGTGFGTEAFF.

This clonotype turned up a few times. The chain couples TRBV5-1 to TRBJ2-1; TRBD2 is a possible D gene (6 bases). The V and J ends lost 6 bases and 3 bases respectively, with 16 bases between them. CDR1 and CDR2 (germline): SGHRS, YFSETQ. The CDR3 has 15 residues. The CDR3 DNA follows: TGCGCCAGCACGACGAGTAGCGGTTTCTACAATGAGCAGTTCTTC. Amino acid sequence: CASTTSSGFYNEQFF.

The J gene is TRBJ2-1, the V gene TRBV5-1, with D possibly matching TRBD1 (5 bases). Trimming shortened V by 2 bases and J by 0 bases, and 9 bases separated the two germline ends. The CDR3 has 15 residues. Per germline, CDR1 SGHRS and CDR2 YFSETQ. The CDR3 region is CASSFRQRSYNEQFF. CDR3 in DNA: TGCGCCAGCAGCTTCCGACAGCGCTCCTACAATGAGCAGTTCTTC.

This clonotype was counted only a few times. V and J are TRBV2 and TRBJ2-5, with a possible D match to TRBD1 (6 bases). This CDR3 has 13 residues. Germline CDR1 and CDR2: SNHLY and FYNNEI. The V end was cut by 4 bases, the J end by 5 bases, with 11 bases between. CDR3 in DNA: TGTGCCAGCAGTGTGGAACAGGGTGAGACCCAGTACTTC. Encoded protein: CASSVEQGETQYF.

This clonotype was recorded a few times. The J gene is TRBJ1-1, the V gene TRBV12-3 or TRBV12-4; 11 positions match TRBD1. The length of the CDR3 is 13 residues. V lost 3 bases to trimming and J lost 7 bases; unmatched junction nucleotides: 1. The CDR3 DNA reads TGTGCCAGCAGTTTGGACAGGGGGCGTGAAGCTTTCTTT. Its translation is CASSLDRGREAFF.